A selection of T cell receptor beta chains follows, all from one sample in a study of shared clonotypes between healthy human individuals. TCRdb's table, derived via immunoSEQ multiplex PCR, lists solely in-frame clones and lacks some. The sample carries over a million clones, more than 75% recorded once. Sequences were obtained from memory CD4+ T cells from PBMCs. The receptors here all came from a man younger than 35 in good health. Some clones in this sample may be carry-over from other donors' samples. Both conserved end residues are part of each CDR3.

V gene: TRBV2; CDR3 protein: CAGSGNSDTQYF
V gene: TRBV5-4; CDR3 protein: CASSWGLGSSYEQYF
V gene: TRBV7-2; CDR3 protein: CASSLVAARTQYF
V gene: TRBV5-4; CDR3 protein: CASSGREDSHEQYF
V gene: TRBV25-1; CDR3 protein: CASSAPWGDSPLHF
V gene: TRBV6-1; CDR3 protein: CASHLDFNYGYTF
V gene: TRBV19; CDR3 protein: CASSSTASTWPQHF
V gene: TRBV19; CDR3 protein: CASMGASPVLTF
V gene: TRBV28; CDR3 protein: CASSSTRSVNTQYF
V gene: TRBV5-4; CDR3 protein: CASSPLGRSREQYF
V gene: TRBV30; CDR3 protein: CAWSLPSGSGEQYF
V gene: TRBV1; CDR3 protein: CTSSQVNQPQHF